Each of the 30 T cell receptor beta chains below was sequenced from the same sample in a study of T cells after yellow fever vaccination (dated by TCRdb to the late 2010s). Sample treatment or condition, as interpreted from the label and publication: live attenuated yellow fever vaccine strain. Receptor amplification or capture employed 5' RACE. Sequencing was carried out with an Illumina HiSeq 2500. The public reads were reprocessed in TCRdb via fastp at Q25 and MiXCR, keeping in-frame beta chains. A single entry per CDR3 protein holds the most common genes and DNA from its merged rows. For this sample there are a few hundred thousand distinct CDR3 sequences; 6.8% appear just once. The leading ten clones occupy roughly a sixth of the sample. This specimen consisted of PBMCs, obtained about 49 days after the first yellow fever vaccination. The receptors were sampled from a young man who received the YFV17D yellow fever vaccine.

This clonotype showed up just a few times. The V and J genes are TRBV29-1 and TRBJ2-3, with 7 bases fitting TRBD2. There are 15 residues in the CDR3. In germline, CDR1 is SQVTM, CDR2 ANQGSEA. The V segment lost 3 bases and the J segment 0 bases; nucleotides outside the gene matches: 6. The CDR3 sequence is CSVEAGRGSTDTQYF. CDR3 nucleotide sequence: TGCAGCGTTGAGGCGGGGAGGGGTAGCACAGATACGCAGTATTTT.

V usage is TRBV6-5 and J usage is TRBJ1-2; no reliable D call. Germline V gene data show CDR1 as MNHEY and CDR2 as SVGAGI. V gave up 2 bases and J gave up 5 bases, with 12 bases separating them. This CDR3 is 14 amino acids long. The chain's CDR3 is CASSYGASFYGYTF. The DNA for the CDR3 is TGTGCCAGCAGTTACGGAGCCAGCTTTTATGGCTACACCTTC.

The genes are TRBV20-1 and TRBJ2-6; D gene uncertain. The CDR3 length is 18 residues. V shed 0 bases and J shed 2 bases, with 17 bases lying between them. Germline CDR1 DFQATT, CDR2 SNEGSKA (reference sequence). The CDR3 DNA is TGCAGTGCTAGAGAAGGCACCTCTAGGCTCGCTGGGGCCAACGTCCTGACTTTC. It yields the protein CSAREGTSRLAGANVLTF.

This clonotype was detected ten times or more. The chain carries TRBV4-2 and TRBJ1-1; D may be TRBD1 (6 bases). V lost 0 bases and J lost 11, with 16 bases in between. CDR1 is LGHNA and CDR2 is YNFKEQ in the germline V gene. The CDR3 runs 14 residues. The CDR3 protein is CASSQDGGGRWAFF. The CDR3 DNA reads TGTGCCAGCAGCCAAGATGGGGGCGGACGCTGGGCTTTCTTT.

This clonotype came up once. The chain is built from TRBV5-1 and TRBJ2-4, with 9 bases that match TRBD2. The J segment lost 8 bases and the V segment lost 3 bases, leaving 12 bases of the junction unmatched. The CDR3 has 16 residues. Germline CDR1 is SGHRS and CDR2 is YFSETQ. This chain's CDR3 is CASSSFSGGPFDIQYF. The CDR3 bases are TGCGCCAGCAGCTCCTTTAGCGGGGGACCGTTCGACATTCAGTACTTC. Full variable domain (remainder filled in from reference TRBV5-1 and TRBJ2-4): KAGVTQTPRYLIKTRGQQVTLSCSPISGHRSVSWYQQTPGQGLQFLFEYFSETQRNKGNFPGRFSGRQFSNSRSEMNVSTLELGDSALYLCASSSFSGGPFDIQYFGAGTRLSVL.

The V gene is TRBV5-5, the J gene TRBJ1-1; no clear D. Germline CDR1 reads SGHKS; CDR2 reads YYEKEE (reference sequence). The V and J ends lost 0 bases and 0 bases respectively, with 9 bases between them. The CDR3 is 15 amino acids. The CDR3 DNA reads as TGTGCCAGCAGCTTGGTACCGTACATGAACACTGAAGCTTTCTTT. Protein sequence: CASSLVPYMNTEAFF.

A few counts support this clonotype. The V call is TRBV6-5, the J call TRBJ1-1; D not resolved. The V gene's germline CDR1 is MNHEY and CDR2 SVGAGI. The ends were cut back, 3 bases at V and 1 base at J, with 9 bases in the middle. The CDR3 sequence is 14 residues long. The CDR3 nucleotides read TGTGCCAGCAGTTATCGGCGGCCGAACACTGAAGCTTTCTTT. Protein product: CASSYRRPNTEAFF.

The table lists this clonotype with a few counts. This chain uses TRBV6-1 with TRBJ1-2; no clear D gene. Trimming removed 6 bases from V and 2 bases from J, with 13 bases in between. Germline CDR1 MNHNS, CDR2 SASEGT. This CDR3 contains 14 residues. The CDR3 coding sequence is TGTGCCAGCAGAACCCCGGGCTCGAACTATGGCTACACCTTC. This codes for CASRTPGSNYGYTF.

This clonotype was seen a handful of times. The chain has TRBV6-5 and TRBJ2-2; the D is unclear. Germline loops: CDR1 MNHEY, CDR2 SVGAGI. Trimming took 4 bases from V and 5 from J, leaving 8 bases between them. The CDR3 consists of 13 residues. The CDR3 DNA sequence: TGTGCCAGCAGTTCATGGGATACCGGGGAGCTGTTTTTT. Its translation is CASSSWDTGELFF.

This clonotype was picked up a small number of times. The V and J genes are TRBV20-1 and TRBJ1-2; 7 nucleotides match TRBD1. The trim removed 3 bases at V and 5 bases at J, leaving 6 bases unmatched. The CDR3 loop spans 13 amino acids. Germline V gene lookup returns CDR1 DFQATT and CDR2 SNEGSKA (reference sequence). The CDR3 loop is CSASRPGGYGYTF. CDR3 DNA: TGCAGTGCTAGTCGGCCAGGGGGATATGGCTACACCTTC.

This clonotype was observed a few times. CDR3 in DNA: TGTGCCAGCAGCTTCGAAGAGATTACTTTAGAAGCTTTCTTT. Translated: CASSFEEITLEAFF. The chain employs TRBV7-9 and TRBJ1-1; D not resolved. CDR3 length: 14 residues. V gave up 3 bases and J gave up 8 bases, with 16 bases separating them. Germline values: CDR1 SEHNR, CDR2 FQNEAQ (reference sequence).

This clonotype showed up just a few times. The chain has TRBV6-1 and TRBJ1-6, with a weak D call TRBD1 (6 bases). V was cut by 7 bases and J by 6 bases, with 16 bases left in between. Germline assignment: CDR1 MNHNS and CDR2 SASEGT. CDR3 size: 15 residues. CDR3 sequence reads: CASNRGRDGNSPLHF. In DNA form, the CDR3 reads TGTGCCAGCAACCGGGGGCGGGATGGTAATTCACCCCTCCACTTT.

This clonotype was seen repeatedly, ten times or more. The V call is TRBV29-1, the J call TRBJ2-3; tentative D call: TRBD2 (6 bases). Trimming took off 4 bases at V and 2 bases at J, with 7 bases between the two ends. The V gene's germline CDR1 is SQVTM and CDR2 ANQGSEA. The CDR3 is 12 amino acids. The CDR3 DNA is TGCAGCGTTGGGGACTTCACAGATACGCAGTATTTT. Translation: CSVGDFTDTQYF.

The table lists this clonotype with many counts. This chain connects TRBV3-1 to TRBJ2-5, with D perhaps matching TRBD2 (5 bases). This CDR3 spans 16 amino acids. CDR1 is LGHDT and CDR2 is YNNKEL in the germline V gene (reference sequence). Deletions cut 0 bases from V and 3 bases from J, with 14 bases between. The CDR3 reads CASSQDPRVREETQYF. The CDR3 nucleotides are TGTGCCAGCAGCCAAGATCCTCGGGTGCGGGAAGAGACCCAGTACTTC.

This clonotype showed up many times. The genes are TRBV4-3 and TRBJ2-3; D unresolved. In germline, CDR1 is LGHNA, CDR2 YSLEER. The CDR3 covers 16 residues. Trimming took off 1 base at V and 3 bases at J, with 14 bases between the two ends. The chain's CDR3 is CASSQGIATLTDTQYF. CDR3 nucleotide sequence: TGCGCCAGCAGCCAAGGTATAGCCACCTTGACAGATACGCAGTATTTT.

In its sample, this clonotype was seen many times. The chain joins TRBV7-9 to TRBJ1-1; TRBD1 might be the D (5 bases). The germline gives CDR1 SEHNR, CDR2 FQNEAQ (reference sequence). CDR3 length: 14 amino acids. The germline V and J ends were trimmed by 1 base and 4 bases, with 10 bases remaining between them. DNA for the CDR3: TGTGCCAGCAGCTTAGGTCAGGGCAGCACTGAAGCTTTCTTT. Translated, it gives CASSLGQGSTEAFF.

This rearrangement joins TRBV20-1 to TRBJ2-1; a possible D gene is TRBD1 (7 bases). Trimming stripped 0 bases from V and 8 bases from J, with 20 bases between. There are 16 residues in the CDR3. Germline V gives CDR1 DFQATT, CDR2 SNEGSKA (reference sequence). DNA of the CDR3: TGCAGTGCTAGAGATTCAAGACAGGGACTTTGGGATGAGCAGTTCTTC. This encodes CSARDSRQGLWDEQFF.

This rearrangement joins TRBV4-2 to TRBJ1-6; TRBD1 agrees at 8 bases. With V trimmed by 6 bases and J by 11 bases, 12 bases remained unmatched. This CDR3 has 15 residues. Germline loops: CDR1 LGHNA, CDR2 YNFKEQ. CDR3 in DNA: TGTGCCAGCAGTCCCTCGGACAGGGAAGGGCCACCCCTCCACTTT. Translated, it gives CASSPSDREGPPLHF.

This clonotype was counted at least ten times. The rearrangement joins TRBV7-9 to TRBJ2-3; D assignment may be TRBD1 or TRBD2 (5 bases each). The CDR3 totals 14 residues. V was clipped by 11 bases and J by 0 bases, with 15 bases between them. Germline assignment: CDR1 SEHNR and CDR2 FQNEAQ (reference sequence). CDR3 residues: CALRRGPSTDTQYF. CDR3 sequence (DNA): TGTGCCCTTCGCCGGGGACCTAGCACAGATACGCAGTATTTT.

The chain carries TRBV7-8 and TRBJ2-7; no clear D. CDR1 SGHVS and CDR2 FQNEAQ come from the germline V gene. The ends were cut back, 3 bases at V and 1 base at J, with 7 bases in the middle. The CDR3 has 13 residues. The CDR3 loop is CASSLVRSYEQYF. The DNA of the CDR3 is TGTGCCAGCAGCTTGGTCAGATCCTACGAGCAGTACTTC.

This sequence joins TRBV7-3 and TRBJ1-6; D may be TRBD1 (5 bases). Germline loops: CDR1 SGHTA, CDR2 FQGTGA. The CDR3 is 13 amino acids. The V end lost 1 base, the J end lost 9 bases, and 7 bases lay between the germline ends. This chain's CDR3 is CASSLMGPSPLHF. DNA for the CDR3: TGTGCCAGCAGCTTAATGGGACCTTCACCCCTCCACTTT.

The CDR3 nucleotides are TGTGCCAGCAGCTTGTCCCCCTTCGGGGAGCTGTTTTTT. This gives the protein CASSLSPFGELFF. J is TRBJ2-2 and V is TRBV7-2; D gene ambiguous. Germline-derived CDR1 and CDR2 are SGHTA and FQGNSA. V lost 3 bases and J lost 7, with 9 bases in between. The CDR3 has 13 residues.

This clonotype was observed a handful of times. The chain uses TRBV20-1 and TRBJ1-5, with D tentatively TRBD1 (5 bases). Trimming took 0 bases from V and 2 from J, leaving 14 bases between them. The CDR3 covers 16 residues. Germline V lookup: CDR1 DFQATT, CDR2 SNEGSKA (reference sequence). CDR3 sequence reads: CSARDQRGTGNQPQHF. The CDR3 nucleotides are TGCAGTGCTAGAGATCAGAGGGGTACAGGCAATCAGCCCCAGCATTTT.

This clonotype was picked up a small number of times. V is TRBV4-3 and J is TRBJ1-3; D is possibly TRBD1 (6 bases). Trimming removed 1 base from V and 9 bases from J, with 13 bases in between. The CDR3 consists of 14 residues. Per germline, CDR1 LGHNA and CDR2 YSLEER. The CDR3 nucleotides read TGCGCCAGCAGCCAAGGAGGGGGGCCTAGCACCATATATTTT. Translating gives CASSQGGGPSTIYF.

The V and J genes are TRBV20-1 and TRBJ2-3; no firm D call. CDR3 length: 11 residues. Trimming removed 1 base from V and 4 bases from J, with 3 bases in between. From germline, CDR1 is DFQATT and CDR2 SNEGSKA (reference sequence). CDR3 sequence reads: CSARVSDTQYF. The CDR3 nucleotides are TGCAGTGCTAGAGTCTCAGATACGCAGTATTTT.

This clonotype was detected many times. This CDR3 reads CASSPRSTFVTDTQYF. The CDR3 DNA reads as TGTGCCAGCAGCCCACGCTCGACTTTTGTCACAGATACGCAGTATTTT. The V and J genes are TRBV16 and TRBJ2-3; D gene ambiguous. Trimming removed 4 bases at V and 2 bases at J, with 16 bases between. CDR1 is KGHSY, CDR2 FQNENV, per germline. The CDR3 consists of 16 residues.

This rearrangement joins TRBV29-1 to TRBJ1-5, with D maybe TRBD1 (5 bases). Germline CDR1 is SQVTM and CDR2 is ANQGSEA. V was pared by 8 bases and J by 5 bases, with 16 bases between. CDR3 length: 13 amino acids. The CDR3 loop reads CSIPGGSDQPQHF. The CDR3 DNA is TGCAGCATACCTGGGGGGTCGGATCAGCCCCAGCATTTT.

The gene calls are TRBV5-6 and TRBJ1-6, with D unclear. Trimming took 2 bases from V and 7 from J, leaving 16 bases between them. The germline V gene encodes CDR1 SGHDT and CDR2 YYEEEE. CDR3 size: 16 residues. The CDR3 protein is CASSFLSGGGNSPLHF. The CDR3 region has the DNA TGTGCCAGCAGCTTCCTCTCGGGAGGCGGGAATTCACCCCTCCACTTT.

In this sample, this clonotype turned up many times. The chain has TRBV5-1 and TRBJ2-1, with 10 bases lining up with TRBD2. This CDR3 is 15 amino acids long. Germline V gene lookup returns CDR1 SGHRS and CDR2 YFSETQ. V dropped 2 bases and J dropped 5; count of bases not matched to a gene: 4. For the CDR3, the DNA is TGCGCCAGCAGCTTCGGACTAGCGGACGACAATGAGCAGTTCTTC. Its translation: CASSFGLADDNEQFF.

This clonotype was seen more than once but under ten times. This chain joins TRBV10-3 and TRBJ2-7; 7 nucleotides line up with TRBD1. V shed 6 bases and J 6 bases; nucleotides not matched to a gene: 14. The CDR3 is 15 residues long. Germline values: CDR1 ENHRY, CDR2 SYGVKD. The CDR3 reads CAIRGETGILSEQYF. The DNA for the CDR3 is TGTGCCATCAGGGGAGAGACAGGGATCCTCAGCGAGCAGTACTTC.